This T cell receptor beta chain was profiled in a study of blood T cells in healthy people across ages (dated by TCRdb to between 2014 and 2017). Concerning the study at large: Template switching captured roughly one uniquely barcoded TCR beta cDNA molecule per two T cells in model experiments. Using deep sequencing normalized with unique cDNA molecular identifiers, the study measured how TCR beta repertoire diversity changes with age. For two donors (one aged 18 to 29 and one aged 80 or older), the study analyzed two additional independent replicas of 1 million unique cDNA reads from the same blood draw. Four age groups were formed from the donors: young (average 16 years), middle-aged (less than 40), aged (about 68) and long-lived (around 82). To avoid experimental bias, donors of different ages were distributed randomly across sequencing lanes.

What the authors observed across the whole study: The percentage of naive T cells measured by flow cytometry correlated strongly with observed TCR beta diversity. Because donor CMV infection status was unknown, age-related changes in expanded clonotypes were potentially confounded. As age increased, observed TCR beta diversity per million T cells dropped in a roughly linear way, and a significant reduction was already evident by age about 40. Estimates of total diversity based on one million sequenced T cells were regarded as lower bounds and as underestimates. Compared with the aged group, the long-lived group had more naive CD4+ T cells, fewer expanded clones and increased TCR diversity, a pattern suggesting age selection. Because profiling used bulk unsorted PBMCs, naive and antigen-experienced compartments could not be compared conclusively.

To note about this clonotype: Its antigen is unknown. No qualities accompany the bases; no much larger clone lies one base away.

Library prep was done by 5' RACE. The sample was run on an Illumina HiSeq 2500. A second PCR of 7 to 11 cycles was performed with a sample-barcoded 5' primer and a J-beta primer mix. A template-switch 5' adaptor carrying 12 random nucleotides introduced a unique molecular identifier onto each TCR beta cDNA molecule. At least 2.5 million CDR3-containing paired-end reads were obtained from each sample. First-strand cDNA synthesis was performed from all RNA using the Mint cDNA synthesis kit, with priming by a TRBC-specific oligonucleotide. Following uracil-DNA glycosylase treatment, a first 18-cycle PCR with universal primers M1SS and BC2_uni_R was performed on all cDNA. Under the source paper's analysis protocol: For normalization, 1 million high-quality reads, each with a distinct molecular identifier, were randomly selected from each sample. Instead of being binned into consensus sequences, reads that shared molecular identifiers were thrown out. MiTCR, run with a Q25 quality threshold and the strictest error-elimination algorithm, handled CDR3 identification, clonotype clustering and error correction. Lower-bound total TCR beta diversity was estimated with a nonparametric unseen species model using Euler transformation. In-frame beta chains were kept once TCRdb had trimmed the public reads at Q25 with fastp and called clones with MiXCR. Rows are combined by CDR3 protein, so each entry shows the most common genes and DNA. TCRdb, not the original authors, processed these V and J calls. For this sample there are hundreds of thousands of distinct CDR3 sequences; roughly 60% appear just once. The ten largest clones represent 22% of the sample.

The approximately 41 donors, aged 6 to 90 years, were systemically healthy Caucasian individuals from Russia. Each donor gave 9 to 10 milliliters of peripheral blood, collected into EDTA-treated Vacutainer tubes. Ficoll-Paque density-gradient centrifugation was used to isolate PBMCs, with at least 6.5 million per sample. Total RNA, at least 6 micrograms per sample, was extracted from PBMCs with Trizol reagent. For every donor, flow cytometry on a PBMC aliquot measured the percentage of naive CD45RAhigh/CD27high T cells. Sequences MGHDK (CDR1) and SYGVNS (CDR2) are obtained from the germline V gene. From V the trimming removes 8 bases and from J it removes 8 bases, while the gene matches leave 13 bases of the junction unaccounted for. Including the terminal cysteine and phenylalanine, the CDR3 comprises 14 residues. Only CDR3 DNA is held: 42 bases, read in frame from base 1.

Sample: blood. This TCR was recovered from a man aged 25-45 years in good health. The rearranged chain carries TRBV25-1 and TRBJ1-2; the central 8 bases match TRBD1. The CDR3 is CASSTGGEVKGYTF. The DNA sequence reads TGTGCCAGCTCCACAGGGGGTGAGGTGAAAGGCTACACCTTC.